The 26 T cell receptor beta chains below come from one sample, sequenced in a study of T cell responses to AZD1222 COVID-19 vaccine. Clones were sequenced by immunoSEQ multiplex PCR, and TCRdb holds only the in-frame ones, with some missing. The top ten hold approximately 0.97% of the sample, which has under 200,000 clones, more than 75% seen once. Here the sequenced sample was peripheral blood, taken on day 0 of AZD1222 vaccination. The source of these receptors is an adult in good health.

The chain joins TRBV29-1 to TRBJ1-2; possibly TRBD1 for D (6 bases). Germline V gives CDR1 SQVTM, CDR2 ANQGSEA. CDR3 length equals 12 residues. Trimming pared 6 bases from V and 4 bases from J, leaving 12 bases between. The CDR3 sequence is CSVLTGVYGYTF. In DNA form, the CDR3 reads TGCAGCGTCTTGACAGGCGTCTATGGCTACACCTTC.

This chain uses TRBV6-2 or TRBV6-3 with TRBJ1-2, with D uncertain. The V gene lost 0 bases and the J gene lost 3 bases, with 8 bases spanning the gap. Germline V lookup: CDR1 MNHEY, CDR2 SVGEGT. The CDR3 is 14 amino acids. The CDR3 here is CASSYSAGYYGYTF. CDR3 nucleotides: TGTGCCAGCAGTTACTCCGCCGGGTACTATGGCTACACCTTC.

The CDR3 spells CASSPFSGPRGDSPLHF. Here the CDR3 DNA reads TGTGCCAGCAGTCCGTTTAGCGGGCCCCGGGGGGATTCACCCCTCCACTTT. The V call is TRBV27, the J call TRBJ1-6; TRBD1 is a possible D gene (5 bases). Germline V lookup: CDR1 MNHEY, CDR2 SMNVEV (reference sequence). Trimming took off 5 bases at V and 8 bases at J, with 22 bases between the two ends. The CDR3 contains 17 residues.

This chain uses TRBV6-5 with TRBJ1-5; 8 bases match TRBD1. Germline CDR1 MNHEY, CDR2 SVGAGI. This CDR3 spans 13 amino acids. J lost 7 bases, V lost 2 bases, and 1 base had no gene match. The CDR3 loop is CASSYGQGQPQHF. The CDR3 nucleotides are TGTGCCAGCAGTTACGGACAGGGACAGCCCCAGCATTTT.

V is TRBV7-3 and J is TRBJ2-1, with TRBD2 identical over 9 bases. V lost 4 bases and J lost 6; bases outside the gene matches: 13. The germline CDR1 and CDR2 sequences are SGHTA and FQGTGA. The CDR3 loop spans 17 amino acids. The CDR3 reads CASSSLSSGSPPNEQFF. In nucleotides, the CDR3 is TGTGCCAGCAGCTCCCTGAGTAGCGGGAGTCCCCCCAATGAGCAGTTCTTC.

The chain has TRBV7-8 and TRBJ2-7, with a tentative D call TRBD2 (6 bases). This CDR3 region has 16 residues. Trimming left V 2 bases short and J 3 bases short, with 17 bases between. Germline values: CDR1 SGHVS, CDR2 FQNEAQ. The CDR3 sequence: CASSLQPGGVSYEQYF. The CDR3 nucleotides read TGTGCCAGCAGCTTACAACCTGGCGGGGTGAGCTACGAGCAGTACTTC.

The chain joins TRBV6-1 to TRBJ2-6; D might be TRBD1 (6 bases). From germline, CDR1 is MNHNS and CDR2 SASEGT. The CDR3 length is 15 residues. Trimming stripped 2 bases from V and 2 bases from J, with 7 bases between. In nucleotides, the CDR3 is TGTGCCAGCAGTGAACAGGGGACTGGGGCCAACGTCCTGACTTTC. It codes for CASSEQGTGANVLTF.

This chain joins TRBV6-5 and TRBJ2-7; no firm D call. The V gene's germline CDR1 is MNHEY and CDR2 SVGAGI. V was cut by 0 bases and J by 2 bases, with 11 bases left in between. The CDR3 consists of 15 residues. For the CDR3, the DNA is TGTGCCAGCAGTTACTCAGAGGCCTTCACCTACGAGCAGTACTTC. Translated, it gives CASSYSEAFTYEQYF.

The V and J genes are TRBV19 and TRBJ1-5; D is unresolved. Trimming cost V 7 bases and J 9 bases, with 19 bases left between them. CDR3 length: 14 amino acids. Germline V gives CDR1 LNHDA, CDR2 SQIVND (reference sequence). The CDR3 is CASIGTVGPWPQHF. For the CDR3, the DNA is TGTGCCAGTATTGGTACAGTGGGCCCTTGGCCCCAGCATTTT.

The chain joins TRBV28 to TRBJ2-2, with a possible D match to TRBD2 (6 bases). CDR1 and CDR2 from the germline V gene are MDHEN and SYDVKM. The CDR3 runs 19 residues. V was clipped by 2 bases and J by 5 bases, with 24 bases between them. CDR3 in DNA: TGTGCCAGCAGTTTAGTGTCAGGAAGACCGGGGGTGAGAACCGGGGAGCTGTTTTTT. The encoded protein is CASSLVSGRPGVRTGELFF. Combining the CDR3 with reference TRBV28 and TRBJ2-2 gives the whole variable domain DVKVTQSSRYLVKRTGEKVFLECVQDMDHENMFWYRQDPGLGLRLIYFSYDVKMKEKGDIPEGYSVSREKKERFSLILESASTNQTSMYLCASSLVSGRPGVRTGELFFGEGSRLTVL.

The chain recombines TRBV9 with TRBJ2-3; the match to TRBD1 covers 11 bases. From germline, CDR1 is SGDLS and CDR2 YYNGEE. The CDR3 is 17 amino acids. V was clipped by 4 bases and J by 6 bases; unmatched bases: 13. CDR3 region: CASSPHPGQGARDTQYF. CDR3 DNA: TGTGCCAGCAGCCCACACCCCGGACAGGGGGCAAGGGATACGCAGTATTTT. The full variable domain, in which reference TRBV9 and TRBJ2-3 provide the parts outside the CDR3, is DSGVTQTPKHLITATGQRVTLRCSPRSGDLSVYWYQQSLDQGLQFLIQYYNGEERAKGNILERFSAQQFPDLHSELNLSSLELGDSALYFCASSPHPGQGARDTQYFGPGTRLTVL.

The chain recombines TRBV9 with TRBJ2-3; possibly TRBD1 for D (6 bases). V was clipped by 4 bases and J by 3 bases, with 15 bases between them. Germline V gene lookup returns CDR1 SGDLS and CDR2 YYNGEE. The CDR3 extends over 15 amino acids. CDR3 nucleotides: TGTGCCAGCAGCCCGAACGGCAGGGGAACAGATACGCAGTATTTT. Encoded protein: CASSPNGRGTDTQYF.

The J gene is TRBJ2-3, the V gene TRBV9; TRBD2 is a possible D gene (6 bases). This CDR3 is built from 19 residues. V was pared by 0 bases and J by 1 base, with 21 bases between. Germline CDR1 and CDR2: SGDLS and YYNGEE. The CDR3: CASSVALAGLAVGTDTQYF. The CDR3 nucleotides read TGTGCCAGCAGCGTAGCCCTGGCGGGGTTAGCAGTCGGCACAGATACGCAGTATTTT. The entire variable domain, with the rest obtained from reference TRBV9 and TRBJ2-3, is as follows: DSGVTQTPKHLITATGQRVTLRCSPRSGDLSVYWYQQSLDQGLQFLIQYYNGEERAKGNILERFSAQQFPDLHSELNLSSLELGDSALYFCASSVALAGLAVGTDTQYFGPGTRLTVL.

The chain combines TRBV5-6 with TRBJ1-1; a possible D gene is TRBD1 (6 bases). The germline CDR1 and CDR2 sequences are SGHDT and YYEEEE. This CDR3 spans 16 amino acids. V gave up 1 base and J gave up 0 bases, with 13 bases separating them. The DNA for the CDR3 is TGTGCCAGCAGCTTGCGGCAGGGGTCGATGAACACTGAAGCTTTCTTT. Its protein product is CASSLRQGSMNTEAFF.

The rearrangement links TRBV10-1 to TRBJ2-3; no firm D call. Between the trimmed V and J ends, which lost 6 bases and 2 bases, there was a span of 3 bases. This CDR3 contains 11 residues. CDR1 is WNHNN and CDR2 is SYGVQD in the germline V gene (reference sequence). The CDR3 region is CASSLTDTQYF. The DNA of the CDR3 is TGCGCCAGCAGCCTCACAGATACGCAGTATTTT.

The chain has TRBV19 and TRBJ2-1, with a possible D match to TRBD2 (5 bases). The V end lost 3 bases, the J end lost 4 bases, and 16 bases lay between the germline ends. This CDR3 region has 16 residues. Germline V gene sequence: CDR1 LNHDA, CDR2 SQIVND (reference sequence). The CDR3 sequence: CASSISGVHRYNEQFF. As DNA, the CDR3 is TGTGCCAGTAGTATTTCCGGGGTCCACCGGTACAATGAGCAGTTCTTC.

CDR3 amino acids: CSVVSLAGGPREQYF. CDR3 DNA sequence: TGCAGCGTTGTTTCTTTAGCGGGAGGGCCGCGGGAGCAGTACTTC. The V and J genes are TRBV29-1 and TRBJ2-7; 11 nucleotides agree with TRBD2. The CDR3 extends over 15 amino acids. CDR1 is SQVTM and CDR2 is ANQGSEA in the germline V gene. V trimming: 4 bases; J trimming: 7 bases; junction bases outside the gene matches: 12.

The V call is TRBV19, the J call TRBJ1-6; a possible D gene is TRBD1 (5 bases). The germline V gene encodes CDR1 LNHDA and CDR2 SQIVND (reference sequence). Trimming pared 3 bases from V and 11 bases from J, leaving 20 bases between. This CDR3 region has 16 residues. DNA of the CDR3: TGTGCCAGTAGTATGATGGGGCTAATTCGTTCGGCACCCCTCCACTTT. Its protein is CASSMMGLIRSAPLHF.

This clone was seen a single time. The rearrangement links TRBV15 to TRBJ2-1, with D unclear. V dropped 0 bases and J dropped 9 bases, with 12 bases sitting between them. The CDR3 loop spans 14 amino acids. CDR1 is LNHNV and CDR2 is YYDKDF in the germline V gene (reference sequence). CDR3 coding DNA: TGTGCCACCAGCAGAGATGTTTTTCTAGGTGAGCAGTTCTTC. Its protein is CATSRDVFLGEQFF.

This clone turned up a few times. The rearrangement joins TRBV2 to TRBJ1-5; D is ambiguous. CDR1 is SNHLY, CDR2 FYNNEI, per germline. Between the trimmed V and J ends, which lost 5 bases and 0 bases, there was a span of 14 bases. The CDR3 is made up of 16 amino acids. For the CDR3, the DNA is TGTGCCAGCAGTTCCTCAGATGGGTATAGCAATCAGCCCCAGCATTTT. Translated: CASSSSDGYSNQPQHF.

The chain links TRBV5-4 to TRBJ2-7, with 8 bases lining up with TRBD1. Trimming at V came to 4 bases and at J to 3 bases, leaving 6 bases not matched to a gene. Germline-derived CDR1 and CDR2 are SGHNT and YYREEE (reference sequence). The CDR3 contains 14 residues. Here the CDR3 reads CASSARDRFYEQYF. In DNA form, the CDR3 reads TGTGCCAGCAGCGCCCGGGACAGGTTCTACGAGCAGTACTTC. The full variable domain, completed using reference TRBV5-4 and TRBJ2-7, is ETGVTQSPTHLIKTRGQQVTLRCSSQSGHNTVSWYQQALGQGPQFIFQYYREEENGRGNFPPRFSGLQFPNYSSELNVNALELDDSALYLCASSARDRFYEQYFGPGTRLTVT.

The chain links TRBV7-5 to TRBJ2-6; TRBD1, as called in the table, went unchecked against the DNA. TRBV7-5 has pseudogene status. CDR3 length equals 18 residues. The CDR3 spells CARSFTDTDGSGANVLTF. In DNA form, the CDR3 reads TGTGCCAGAAGCTTCACCGACACTGATGGCTCTGGGGCCAACGTCCTGACTTTC.

About this clone itself: Other DNA variants within this sample encode the same CDR3. CDR3 nucleotide sequence: TGTGCCAGTAGTATCGGGACTAGTTCCTACAATGAGCAGTTCTTC. This gives the protein CASSIGTSSYNEQFF. The gene calls are TRBV19 and TRBJ2-1; the match to TRBD2 covers 8 bases. V dropped 3 bases and J dropped 1; count of bases not matched to a gene: 2. From germline, CDR1 is LNHDA and CDR2 SQIVND (reference sequence). The CDR3 covers 15 residues.

V and J are TRBV3-1 (or the pseudogene TRBV3-2) and TRBJ2-7; D not certain. The CDR3 runs 13 residues. V was pared by 5 bases and J by 3 bases, with 11 bases between. The germline CDR1 and CDR2 sequences are LGHDT and YNNKEL (reference sequence). CDR3 sequence: CASSTGRGYEQYF. In DNA form, the CDR3 reads TGTGCCAGCAGCACCGGCCGAGGCTACGAGCAGTACTTC.

The V and J genes are TRBV2 and TRBJ1-1, with a weak D call TRBD1 (5 bases). V lost 8 bases and J 7 bases, leaving 23 bases between the germline ends. The germline CDR1 and CDR2 sequences are SNHLY and FYNNEI. The CDR3 consists of 15 residues. The CDR3 coding sequence is TGTGCCAGCCGGGGCAGGCCCACTCACCCCTATGAAGCTTTCTTT. This gives the protein CASRGRPTHPYEAFF. The variable domain in full, completed from reference TRBV2 and TRBJ1-1, reads EPEVTQTPSHQVTQMGQEVILRCVPISNHLYFYWYRQILGQKVEFLVSFYNNEISEKSEIFDDQFSVERPDGSNFTLKIRSTKLEDSAMYFCASRGRPTHPYEAFFGQGTRLTVV.

The V and J genes are TRBV13 and TRBJ2-3; the D is unclear. V shed 3 bases and J shed 5 bases, with 3 bases lying between them. The CDR3 spans 11 residues. From germline, CDR1 is PRHDT and CDR2 FYEKMQ (reference sequence). The CDR3: CASSFGDTQYF. In nucleotides, the CDR3 is TGTGCCAGCAGCTTTGGAGATACGCAGTATTTT.